This TCR beta chain was profiled in a study of shared clonotypes between healthy human individuals. Overall study context: Each donor's CD4 naive and CD4 memory cells filled three plates apiece, CD8 naive two, and CD8 memory one.

TCRdb's copy holds only in-frame clones and misses some; the assay was immunoSEQ multiplex PCR. The data hold some 2,400,000 clones, with under 97% observed a single time. A remark on this clone: Its ends do not fully match the called genes, so a read error is possible.

CDR3 size: 11 residues. Germline V CDR1 and CDR2: GTSNPN, SVGIG (reference sequence). The receptor comes from a man between 18 and 29 years old in good health. Sample: naive CD4+ T cells sorted from blood. Subset indicated: CD45RA+ positively selected. This sequence joins TRBV30 and TRBJ2-7; D perhaps matches TRBD2 (6 bases). This CDR3 is CAWSSGEGEHF. DNA for the CDR3: TGTGCCTGGAGTTCGGGAGAGGGAGAACACTTC.